Listed below are T cell receptor beta chains from one sample, sequenced in a study of identical twins. MiXCR, applied by TCRdb to the 5' RACE reads, yields one record per CDR3 protein. Of about 290,000 distinct CDR3 sequences listed, roughly 10% are singletons. This sample was also put to use in a study of yellow fever vaccine responses in identical twins.

Sequences were obtained from CD8+ T cells sorted from blood. Receptors were obtained from a woman under 30 in good health. The CDR3 runs from the conserved cysteine through the conserved F or W. Each record gives: J gene, V gene, D gene, clone size, CDR3 DNA, CDR3 protein. D genes are given only for firm matches. Rows give clone size only sometimes, using once, few, many, or a class for an expanded clone.

TRBJ2-3 | TRBV14 | . | many | TGTGCCAGCGCGGAACTGAGCACAGATACGCAGTATTTT | CASAELSTDTQYF
TRBJ2-5 | TRBV6-2/TRBV6-3 | TRBD2 | few | TGTGCCAGCAGTTACTCCGGACTAGAAGAGACCCAGTACTTC | CASSYSGLEETQYF
TRBJ2-7 | TRBV20-1 | . | few | TGCAGTGCGAGGGGGACATCTTCTTACGAGCAGTACTTC | CSARGTSSYEQYF
TRBJ2-1 | TRBV4-1 | . | few | TGCGCCAGCAGCCCCGTACCGCCGCTAGCGAATCGATATTCCAATGAGCAGTTCTTC | CASSPVPPLANRYSNEQFF
TRBJ2-1 | TRBV4-2 | TRBD1 | few | TGTGCCAGCAGCCAAGGGTGGACAGGGGACAATGAGCAGTTCTTC | CASSQGWTGDNEQFF
TRBJ2-1 | TRBV23-1 | TRBD2 | . | TGCGCCAGCAGTCAACCCCCCCGGGAGGGAATGTTCTTC | CASSQPPREGMFF
TRBJ2-7 | TRBV24-1 | . | . | TGTGCCACCAGTGACAAGACAGGGAGGGACGAGCAGTACTTC | CATSDKTGRDEQYF
TRBJ2-1 | TRBV6-4 | . | . | TGTGCCAGCAGTGACTCGGCTAATTCGGTCAATGAGCAGTTCTTC | CASSDSANSVNEQFF
TRBJ2-7 | TRBV3-1 | TRBD2 | few | TGTGCCAGCAGCATTAGCGGGGGGGGCTCCTACGAGCAGTACTTC | CASSISGGGSYEQYF
TRBJ2-1 | TRBV27 | TRBD2 | . | TGTGCCAGCAGTTTTAGGACTAGCTTGAATGAGCAGTTCTTC | CASSFRTSLNEQFF
TRBJ2-7 | TRBV7-2 | TRBD1 | . | TGTGCCAGCACAGCAGGGGGCCGTCCTTCCTACGAGCAGTACTTC | CASTAGGRPSYEQYF
TRBJ1-2 | TRBV7-9 | TRBD1 | few | TGTGCCAGCAGCTCGGGACAGCTTCTAAAGGAAGGCTACACCTTC | CASSSGQLLKEGYTF
TRBJ2-3 | TRBV5-1 | . | many | TGTGCCAGCAGCCTCGAAGGCACAGATACGCAGTATTTT | CASSLEGTDTQYF
TRBJ2-7 | TRBV7-8 | . | . | TGTGCCAGCAAAGACCTCGAGGGGATCGGGCAGTACTTC | CASKDLEGIGQYF
TRBJ2-1 | TRBV6-1 | . | many | TGTGCCAGCAGATCCCCCGGGGGGCAGTACAATGAGCAGTTCTTC | CASRSPGGQYNEQFF
TRBJ2-7 | TRBV12-3/TRBV12-4 | . | . | TGTGCCAGCAGTTTATCCGGGTCCCAGGCCTCCTACGAGCAGTACTTC | CASSLSGSQASYEQYF
TRBJ2-7 | TRBV7-9 | TRBD1 | . | TGTGCCAGCAGCTCCGACCGGGACAGGGGTTACGAGCAGTACTTC | CASSSDRDRGYEQYF